A selection of T cell receptor beta chains follows, all from one sample in a study of PD-1 blockade in classical Hodgkin lymphoma. Assay: immunoSEQ multiplex PCR; the TCRdb copy retains only in-frame clones and omits some. The sample has roughly 45,000 clones, approximately 70% seen once; the top ten hold around 2.8%. Sequences were derived from peripheral blood mononuclear cells (PBMCs), sampled before the second cycle of nivolumab. The receptor source for this set is a human donor with classical Hodgkin lymphoma. Each CDR3 is given without its conserved first and last residue. Fields, in order: V gene, J gene, CDR3 protein.

TRBV5-1	TRBJ1-4	ASSFAGNEKLF
TRBV6-5	TRBJ1-3	ASSGQNGNTIY
TRBV5-5	TRBJ2-5	ASSRNPGAPQETQY
TRBV9	TRBJ2-7	ASSGKGTRGDEQY
TRBV6-5	TRBJ1-1	ASSYPGSEAF
TRBV30	TRBJ2-3	AWSLSWGDMQY
TRBV7-7	TRBJ2-6	ASKEISGANVLT
TRBV4-2	TRBJ1-2	ASSQDGGGYT
TRBV6-5	TRBJ1-1	ASSYSGAGNTEAF
TRBV11-2	TRBJ1-2	ASSLAGGDYGYT
TRBV19	TRBJ1-5	ASSVRGQPQH
TRBV11-2	TRBJ2-3	ASSLDLPDTDTQY
TRBV5-1	TRBJ2-7	ASSPGYEQY
TRBV11-2	TRBJ1-3	ASSFYRTSGNTIY
TRBV30	TRBJ2-7	AWSVQGDEQY
TRBV2	TRBJ2-2	ASRPWGEVGGELF
TRBV28	TRBJ1-4	ASSLGEKLF
TRBV7-3	TRBJ2-5	ASSPPLRPAGDEETQY
TRBV6-7	TRBJ1-1	ASSPGVAITEAF
TRBV20-1	TRBJ1-2	SARVPYGYT
TRBV6-6	TRBJ2-3	ASRYHGDADTQY
TRBV14	TRBJ2-5	ASSQYRAGQETQY
TRBV13	TRBJ2-7	ASSLGAGAYEQY
TRBV6-6	TRBJ2-7	ASSPLEVGGTDEQY
TRBV7-9	TRBJ1-2	ASSLWQGAEDYGYT
TRBV6-5	TRBJ2-5	ASSYGQTQY
TRBV2	TRBJ2-1	ASSVQGIVDEQF
TRBV6-5	TRBJ2-7	ATGRLAGLEQY
TRBV9	TRBJ1-4	ASSVEGNEKLF
TRBV5-1	TRBJ1-1	ASSLDVAHREAF
TRBV6-9	TRBJ1-1	ASSFRTEAF
TRBV29-1	TRBJ1-5	SVGEGHDQPQH
TRBV7-8	TRBJ1-2	ASSFLDRGLRGYT
TRBV5-4	TRBJ2-6	ASSFISGANVLT
TRBV9	TRBJ2-7	ASSVAGTFDEQY
TRBV4-3	TRBJ2-7	ASSQSVETGGYEQY
TRBV5-1	TRBJ2-7	ASREESVEQY
TRBV27	TRBJ2-1	ASSFAGQGADEQF
TRBV7-2	TRBJ1-2	ASAGLGGGYGYT
TRBV7-3	TRBJ1-1	ASSYPRGGTEAF
TRBV1	TRBJ1-5	TSSQDRVPTAGSRQPQH
TRBV6-6	TRBJ1-6	ASSTGGSYNSPLH
TRBV19	TRBJ2-5	ASTRGGGGAETQY
TRBV9	TRBJ2-3	ASSGIAGENTDTQY
TRBV4-3	TRBJ1-3	ASSQNLGGAGNTIY
TRBV6-4	TRBJ1-2	ASSDWDSGAGYT
TRBV30	TRBJ2-1	AWSVGGIYNEQF
TRBV4-2	TRBJ2-5	ASSQDLTGRASAQY
TRBV4-2	TRBJ2-7	ASSRGQGNSYEQY
TRBV7-3	TRBJ1-2	ASSLTGGAAGYT
TRBV29-1	TRBJ1-1	SVGPADLNTEAF
TRBV7-6	TRBJ2-2	ASGWRGLSEGGELF
TRBV28	TRBJ2-5	ASDSGAGPRTQY